This T cell receptor (beta chain) was recorded in a study of blood T cell repertoires in COVID-19. The V gene's germline CDR1 is MNHGY and CDR2 SAAAGT. This CDR3 spans 16 amino acids. The V end was cut by 6 bases, the J end by 0 bases, with 15 bases between. Sequenced by immunoSEQ multiplex PCR; TCRdb stores in-frame clones only, minus some. The repertoire holds 130,000 to 150,000 clones, with around 84% as singletons. This sequence originates from a woman aged 45-65 years who had been exposed to COVID-19. Sequences were obtained from PBMCs or T cells enriched from blood (not recorded which). V gene TRBV6-8 combines with J gene TRBJ1-5, with no clear D. The DNA for the CDR3 is TGTGCCAGCAGCCACCCGGGAGGAGATAGCAATCAGCCCCAGCATTTT. This codes for CASSHPGGDSNQPQHF.